This T cell receptor (beta chain) was identified in a study of CD8 T cells in ankylosing spondylitis. Whole-study findings and limits: Reported data indicate significant enrichment of disease-linked clones within matched ankylosing spondylitis synovial fluid. Relatively rare in peripheral blood, disease-linked clones were also CD8+. Ankylosing spondylitis blood seemed to carry a telltale TCR beta motif made of several highly homologous variants.

As the method for making TCR beta libraries, quantitative 5'-RACE with molecular barcodes was used. TCRdb itself ran the 5' RACE reads through MiXCR, one entry per CDR3 protein. The sample records over 450,000 distinct CDR3 sequences, about 13% being singletons. As to this clonotype: Its target is not known.

The germline V gene has CDR1 SEHNR and CDR2 FQNEAQ (reference sequence). The V end lost 3 bases, the J end lost 2 bases, and 8 bases lay between the germline ends. The CDR3 contains 13 residues. The sample taken for sequencing was blood, either unsorted or a sorted T cell fraction (not recorded which). The TCR sequence derives from a male donor with ankylosing spondylitis. The V gene is TRBV7-9, the J gene TRBJ2-7; no reliable D call. DNA for the CDR3: TGTGCCAGCAGCTTGGAAATTCCCTACGAGCAGTACTTC. Residues: CASSLEIPYEQYF.